Shown below are 16 T cell receptor beta chains from a single sample sequenced in a study of T cells in Graves' hyperthyroidism and ophthalmopathy. Amplification of TCR beta CDR3 regions was performed using RNA transcripts as template. An initial round of RT-PCR targeting the TCR CDR3 relied on the HTBI primer set. TCRdb re-analysed the multiplex PCR reads in MiXCR, keeping a single row per CDR3 protein. The table has roughly 170,000 distinct CDR3 sequences, approximately 15% seen once; the top ten hold 25% to 35%. Material for sequencing was blood. These receptors all stem from a woman aged 45-65 years with Graves' hyperthyroidism.

Ten or more counts support this clonotype. The V and J genes are TRBV28 and TRBJ1-5; a possible D gene is TRBD1 (6 bases). CDR3 length equals 17 residues. Germline CDR1 and CDR2: MDHEN and SYDVKM. V dropped 6 bases and J dropped 4 bases, with 22 bases sitting between them. The DNA for the CDR3 is TGTGCCAGCAGGCCTACAAAATGGGGGGGCCATAATCAGCCCCAGCATTTT. This translates into CASRPTKWGGHNQPQHF.

This chain joins TRBV11-2 and TRBJ2-1, with 8 bases matching TRBD2. J gave up 8 bases and V 7 bases, and 16 bases lay outside the gene matches. The length of the CDR3 is 16 residues. CDR1 is SGHAT, CDR2 FQNNGV, per germline. The CDR3 DNA sequence: TGTGCCAGCATCAAAGAAACCGGGGGGGCTGGCGATGAGCAGTTCTTC. Encoded protein: CASIKETGGAGDEQFF.

This clonotype was observed at least ten times. The V and J genes are TRBV7-9 and TRBJ1-1, with no clear D. CDR1 and CDR2 from the germline V gene are SEHNR and FQNEAQ (reference sequence). V lost 1 base, J lost 0 bases, and 6 bases lay in between. The CDR3 extends over 14 amino acids. CDR3 DNA sequence: TGTGCCAGCAGCTTAGGGGAAATGAACACTGAAGCTTTCTTT. Protein product: CASSLGEMNTEAFF.

This clonotype was counted ten times or more. The rearrangement joins TRBV7-9 to TRBJ2-7; D is possibly TRBD1 or TRBD2 (5 bases each). The ends were cut back, 7 bases at V and 3 bases at J, with 10 bases in the middle. Germline V gene data show CDR1 as SEHNR and CDR2 as FQNEAQ (reference sequence). The CDR3 spans 12 residues. The CDR3 DNA reads as TGTGCCAGCAACTCTGGGGGCTACGAGCAGTACTTC. Protein product: CASNSGGYEQYF. Filled out from reference TRBV7-9 and TRBJ2-7, the complete variable domain reads DTGVSQNPRHKITKRGQNVTFRCDPISEHNRLYWYRQTLGQGPEFLTYFQNEAQLEKSRLLSDRFSAERPKGSFSTLEIQRTEQGDSAMYLCASNSGGYEQYFGPGTRLTVT.

This clonotype was counted ten times or more. This chain uses TRBV7-9 with TRBJ2-1; the D is unclear. This CDR3 is built from 15 residues. Germline V lookup: CDR1 SEHNR, CDR2 FQNEAQ (reference sequence). V was cut by 8 bases and J by 5 bases, with 19 bases left in between. As DNA, the CDR3 is TGTGCCAGCCTACGGACCGTCCAGGCTAACAATGAGCAGTTCTTC. Translation gives CASLRTVQANNEQFF.

This clonotype has ten or more counts. The gene calls are TRBV7-9 and TRBJ1-4; D ambiguous. V lost 2 bases to trimming and J lost 6 bases, with 13 bases between them. This CDR3 spans 15 amino acids. Germline V lookup: CDR1 SEHNR, CDR2 FQNEAQ (reference sequence). Here the CDR3 DNA reads TGTGCCAGCAGCTTACTATTGTACAGTGATGAAAAACTGTTTTTT. It codes for CASSLLLYSDEKLFF.

This clonotype has only a few counts. The chain links TRBV4-1 to TRBJ1-1; D perhaps matches TRBD1 (6 bases). The CDR3 runs to 15 residues. Deletions cut 4 bases from V and 1 base from J, with 13 bases between. Germline V CDR1 and CDR2: MGHRA, YSYEKL. The CDR3 DNA is TGCGCCAGCAGCCGCTCCGGGACACCGAACACTGAAGCTTTCTTT. Amino acid sequence: CASSRSGTPNTEAFF.

This clonotype has a count of ten or more. This rearrangement joins TRBV15 to TRBJ1-2; possible D gene TRBD1, 6 bases. The CDR3 spans 13 residues. V shed 6 bases and J shed 4 bases, with 12 bases lying between them. Germline V gene sequence: CDR1 LNHNV, CDR2 YYDKDF (reference sequence). CDR3 residues: CATSLDRTYGYTF. The CDR3 DNA follows: TGTGCCACCAGTCTCGACAGGACCTATGGCTACACCTTC.

At least ten counts were recorded for this clonotype. In DNA form, the CDR3 reads TGTGCCAGCAGTACCCCTGGACAGGGGGCGATCGAGCAGTACTTC. Translation gives CASSTPGQGAIEQYF. The chain carries TRBV6-2 or TRBV6-3 and TRBJ2-7; 11 bases line up with TRBD1. The length of the CDR3 is 15 residues. With 5 bases clipped from V and 6 bases from J, the junction kept 9 bases outside the gene matches. Germline values: CDR1 MNHEY, CDR2 SVGEGT.

The chain uses TRBV4-2 and TRBJ1-6, with D uncertain. Germline-derived CDR1 and CDR2 are LGHNA and YNFKEQ. The CDR3 contains 13 residues. The V end lost 0 bases, the J end lost 9 bases, and 6 bases lay between the germline ends. CDR3 nucleotides: TGTGCCAGCAGCCAAGATTGGGTTTCACCCCTCCACTTT. It translates to CASSQDWVSPLHF.

This sequence joins TRBV18 and TRBJ2-7; 12 nucleotides agree with TRBD1. This CDR3 spans 15 amino acids. CDR1 KGHSH and CDR2 LQKENI come from the germline V gene. With 4 bases clipped from V and 3 bases from J, the junction kept 4 bases outside the gene matches. The DNA of the CDR3 is TGTGCCAGCTCACTGGGACAGGGGGCATTCTACGAGCAGTACTTC. This gives the protein CASSLGQGAFYEQYF.

This clonotype has a count of ten or more. This sequence joins TRBV12-3 or TRBV12-4 and TRBJ1-4; D remains unclear. This CDR3 comprises 14 residues. V was trimmed by 3 bases and J by 4 bases, leaving 9 bases between them. For the CDR3, the DNA is TGTGCCAGCAGTTTCGGCGGACTTAATGAAAAACTGTTTTTT. Its protein is CASSFGGLNEKLFF.

This rearrangement joins TRBV5-6 to TRBJ1-2, with a weak D call TRBD1 (5 bases). Germline lookup yields CDR1 SGHDT and CDR2 YYEEEE. This CDR3 has 13 residues. With 0 bases removed from V and 8 bases from J, the gap between germline ends came to 11 bases. CDR3 DNA: TGTGCCAGCAGCTTGGGGGGCACCGGCGGCTACACCTTC. The encoded protein is CASSLGGTGGYTF.

This clonotype was recorded at least ten times. The V call is TRBV11-1, the J call TRBJ2-5; D gene uncertain. CDR1 SGHAT and CDR2 FQDESV come from the germline V gene (reference sequence). Between the trimmed V and J ends, which lost 9 bases and 5 bases, there was a span of 10 bases. The CDR3 runs 11 residues. CDR3: CASDRGETQYF. The DNA for the CDR3 is TGTGCCAGTGACCGTGGGGAGACCCAGTACTTC.

This clonotype was seen only a few times. One base away lies a much larger clone, so this may be a sequencing read error. This chain uses TRBV11-2 with TRBJ1-1; D gene ambiguous. The V gene lost 5 bases and the J gene lost 3 bases, with 10 bases spanning the gap. The germline gives CDR1 SGHAT, CDR2 FQNNGV. CDR3 length: 13 amino acids. CDR3 protein: CASSPSSYTEAFF. For the CDR3, the DNA is TGTGCCAGCAGCCCAAGCTCGTACACTGAAGCTTTCTTT.

This clonotype was picked up many times. This sequence joins TRBV19 and TRBJ1-4; TRBD1 matches at 8 bases. Germline-derived CDR1 and CDR2 are LNHDA and SQIVND (reference sequence). The CDR3 has 15 amino acids. V trimming: 3 bases; J trimming: 2 bases; junction bases outside the gene matches: 2. CDR3 bases: TGTGCCAGTAGTATGGGACAGGTTACTAATGAAAAACTGTTTTTT. Translating gives CASSMGQVTNEKLFF.